This T cell receptor beta chain stems from a study of cytomegalovirus exposure and HLA in healthy donors. Study in general: As an earlier analysis found, 150 million to 200 million T cells yielded some 120 million unique TCR beta sequences.

Researchers ran the PCR with 60 Vbeta and 13 Jbeta primers. Assay used: immunoSEQ multiplex PCR; TCRdb lists only in-frame clones, some missing. The data show around 94,000 clones, with roughly four fifths seen just once and around a tenth held by the top ten. The ends were cut back, 5 bases at V and 3 bases at J, with 10 bases in the middle. Germline assignment: CDR1 SGHTA and CDR2 FQGNSA. The CDR3 consists of 14 residues. This chain links TRBV7-2 with TRBJ2-2; D perhaps matches TRBD1 (6 bases). The source material was PBMCs. The TCR comes from a male donor in good health and CMV-seropositive. CDR3 bases: TGTGCCAGCAGCCCACAGGGTTACACCGGGGAGCTGTTTTTT. Translation gives CASSPQGYTGELFF.